One and the same sample provided the 17 T cell receptor beta chains below, sequenced in a study of cytomegalovirus exposure and HLA in healthy donors. PCR involved 60 Vbeta and 13 Jbeta primers. Some clones are missing from TCRdb's copy, which holds only in-frame ones; the method was immunoSEQ multiplex PCR. The sample holds 100,000 to 150,000 clones; about 76% are singletons and the top ten take around 7%. The sample was PBMCs. Receptors originate from a man aged 35 to 55 in good health and CMV-seropositive.

This clone has only a few counts. The chain couples TRBV14 to TRBJ2-3; tentatively, D is TRBD1 (6 bases). The CDR3 has 16 residues. Germline CDR1 and CDR2: SGHDN and FVKESK. Trimming left V 3 bases short and J 2 bases short, with 15 bases between. DNA of the CDR3: TGTGCCAGCAGCCACCAAACAGGGTTAAACACAGATACGCAGTATTTT. It yields the protein CASSHQTGLNTDTQYF.

V is TRBV29-1 and J is TRBJ1-2; 7 positions match TRBD1. The junction had 3 bases not matched to a gene; V was cut back by 4 bases and J by 7 bases. CDR1 is SQVTM and CDR2 is ANQGSEA in the germline V gene. The CDR3 is made up of 11 amino acids. The CDR3 nucleotides read TGCAGCGTTGGGGACAGAAGTGGCTACACCTTC. Translation: CSVGDRSGYTF. Full variable domain (rest looked up from reference TRBV29-1 and TRBJ1-2): SAVISQKPSRDICQRGTSLTIQCQVDSQVTMMFWYRQQPGQSLTLIATANQGSEATYESGFVIDKFPISRPNLTFSTLTVSNMSPEDSSIYLCSVGDRSGYTFGSGTRLTVV.

CDR3: CSAREDFEQFF. The CDR3 DNA sequence: TGCAGTGCTAGAGAAGACTTTGAGCAGTTCTTC. V gene TRBV20-1 combines with J gene TRBJ2-1, with D unresolved. The CDR3 contains 11 residues. The germline gives CDR1 DFQATT, CDR2 SNEGSKA (reference sequence). Between the trimmed V and J ends, which lost 0 bases and 9 bases, there was a span of 6 bases.

The rearrangement joins TRBV28 to TRBJ1-5, with 9 bases fitting TRBD1. In germline, CDR1 is MDHEN, CDR2 SYDVKM. The junction had 12 bases not matched to a gene; V was cut back by 6 bases and J by 6 bases. The CDR3 runs to 16 residues. CDR3 coding DNA: TGTGCCAGCAGCCCTCGGGACAGGGTATTAGGTCAGCCCCAGCATTTT. This codes for CASSPRDRVLGQPQHF.

The CDR3 loop is CASLSRGLPHGELFF. CDR3 nucleotides: TGTGCCAGCCTGAGCAGGGGCCTTCCCCACGGGGAGCTGTTTTTT. This chain links TRBV13 with TRBJ2-2; tentatively, D is TRBD1 (6 bases). V shed 8 bases and J shed 7 bases, with 20 bases lying between them. This CDR3 is built from 15 residues. From germline, CDR1 is PRHDT and CDR2 FYEKMQ (reference sequence).

The chain recombines TRBV27 with TRBJ1-4; the match to TRBD1 covers 9 bases. V shed 3 bases, J shed 7 bases, and the junction held 18 bases outside the gene matches. Germline CDR1 is MNHEY and CDR2 is SMNVEV (reference sequence). This CDR3 region has 19 residues. DNA for the CDR3: TGTGCCAGCAGTTTCACCCCACCCTCTACAGGGGGCGGGGGTGAAAAACTGTTTTTT. Protein: CASSFTPPSTGGGGEKLFF.

The chain is built from TRBV12-5 and TRBJ1-4; D might be TRBD1 (5 bases). V shed 1 base and J shed 8 bases, with 11 bases lying between them. Looked up from germline, CDR1 is LGHNT and CDR2 is FRNRAP. This CDR3 contains 14 residues. CDR3 region: CASGLGQGGEKLFF. CDR3 DNA sequence: TGTGCTAGTGGTTTGGGTCAGGGAGGGGAAAAACTGTTTTTT.

This chain uses TRBV6-4 with TRBJ2-1; D may be TRBD1 (5 bases). V was clipped by 4 bases and J by 8 bases, with 18 bases between them. The germline V gene has CDR1 MRHNA and CDR2 SNTAGT. The CDR3 length is 15 residues. CDR3 in DNA: TGTGCCAGCAGTGTTGAGGCAGGGTCCGGGTATGAGCAGTTCTTC. Amino acids: CASSVEAGSGYEQFF.

The table lists this clone with a count of one. The gene calls are TRBV18 and TRBJ1-3, with D unresolved. Germline CDR1 KGHSH, CDR2 LQKENI. CDR3 length equals 15 residues. The V and J ends lost 2 bases and 7 bases respectively, with 15 bases between them. The CDR3 DNA sequence: TGTGCCAGCTCACCAACTGGTTCCTTACGGAACACCATATATTTT. This gives the protein CASSPTGSLRNTIYF.

V gene TRBV2 combines with J gene TRBJ1-2; 7 positions agree with TRBD1. The germline CDR1 and CDR2 sequences are SNHLY and FYNNEI. The CDR3 has 13 residues. V dropped 9 bases and J dropped 4; count of bases not matched to a gene: 8. CDR3 sequence (DNA): TGTGCCAGGGGGGGAGACAGGGTCTATGGCTACACCTTC. Its translation is CARGGDRVYGYTF.

This clone turned up a few times. This chain joins TRBV27 and TRBJ2-1; 9 bases are a match to TRBD2. The CDR3 contains 15 residues. Losses at the gene ends were 5 bases for V and 8 bases for J; bases not matched to a gene: 10. From germline, CDR1 is MNHEY and CDR2 SMNVEV (reference sequence). The CDR3 bases are TGTGCCAGCAGTATTAGCGGGAGTAAGAGCTATGAGCAGTTCTTC. Protein: CASSISGSKSYEQFF.

The chain joins TRBV18 to TRBJ1-5; possible D gene TRBD1, 6 bases. Germline CDR1 is KGHSH and CDR2 is LQKENI. Trimming took 6 bases from V and 3 from J, leaving 9 bases between them. The CDR3 extends over 13 amino acids. CDR3 loop: CASSRQDNQPQHF. CDR3 DNA: TGTGCCAGCTCCCGACAGGACAATCAGCCCCAGCATTTT.

V is TRBV27 and J is TRBJ1-2, with TRBD1 matching over 10 bases. Germline V gives CDR1 MNHEY, CDR2 SMNVEV (reference sequence). The V segment lost 3 bases and the J segment 8 bases; nucleotides outside the gene matches: 12. This CDR3 has 16 residues. DNA for the CDR3: TGTGCCAGCAGTTTTATTACCCGACAGGGGGCACAAGGCTACACCTTC. Translated: CASSFITRQGAQGYTF.

The chain carries TRBV25-1 and TRBJ1-6, with TRBD1 matching 7 bases. With 4 bases clipped from V and 5 bases from J, the junction kept 8 bases outside the gene matches. Germline V gene sequence: CDR1 MGHDK, CDR2 SYGVNS. The CDR3 runs to 16 residues. The DNA of the CDR3 is TGTGCCAGCAGTGCCACTCCACAGGGGAATAATTCACCCCTCCACTTT. This gives the protein CASSATPQGNNSPLHF.

V gene TRBV29-1 combines with J gene TRBJ2-7; D is unresolved. Trimming took 5 bases from V and 6 from J, leaving 11 bases between them. The CDR3 is 11 amino acids. Germline V gene data show CDR1 as SQVTM and CDR2 as ANQGSEA. The CDR3 loop reads CSVNDPGEQYF. CDR3 DNA sequence: TGCAGCGTTAATGATCCGGGCGAGCAGTACTTC.

This clone was observed a few times. The chain has TRBV4-2 and TRBJ2-7, with TRBD2 identical over 8 bases. V gave up 2 bases and J gave up 3 bases; unmatched junction bases: 6. Germline CDR1 reads LGHNA; CDR2 reads YNFKEQ. The CDR3 is made up of 15 amino acids. CDR3: CASSQTGLAGYEQYF. The CDR3 nucleotides are TGTGCCAGCAGCCAAACCGGACTAGCCGGCTACGAGCAGTACTTC.

The chain combines TRBV19 with TRBJ1-5; D might be TRBD1 (5 bases). Trimming cost V 5 bases and J 6 bases, with 14 bases left between them. The CDR3 spans 14 residues. Germline V lookup: CDR1 LNHDA, CDR2 SQIVND (reference sequence). For the CDR3, the DNA is TGTGCCAGTAGTCCCGTACAGGTTCGTCAGCCCCAGCATTTT. Encoded protein: CASSPVQVRQPQHF.